These 14 T cell receptor beta chains came from one sample sequenced in a study of shared clonotypes between healthy human individuals. The naive CD8 population came from CD45RO-negative cells selected for CCR7, without terminally differentiated effector memory CD45RA+ cells. Using immunoSEQ multiplex PCR, the repertoire was profiled, and TCRdb retains in-frame clones only, with some absent. The profile covers more than 2 million clones, with 93% appearing a single time and under 2% taken by the ten largest. Specimen: naive CD8+ T cells from PBMCs. The source is a man younger than 35 in good health. Some clones in this sample may be carry-over from other donors' samples.

Worth noting for this clone: An end of the junction does not agree with germline; a read error may underlie this. The CDR3 reads CASRLGTGLFGANVLTF. The CDR3 DNA is TGTGCCAGCCGCTTAGGGACAGGGTTATTTGGGGCCAACGTCCTGACTTTC. V gene TRBV7-8 combines with J gene TRBJ2-6, with TRBD1 identical over 9 bases. CDR3 length: 17 amino acids. CDR1 is SGHVS and CDR2 is FQNEAQ in the germline V gene.

This clone was seen once. The V and J genes are TRBV28 and TRBJ2-2; 7 nucleotides match TRBD1. Trimming took 3 bases from V and 5 from J; bases not matched to a gene: 12. CDR1 and CDR2 from the germline V gene are MDHEN and SYDVKM. The CDR3 consists of 17 residues. CDR3 loop: CASSFLVLTGMTGELFF. The CDR3 DNA is TGTGCCAGCAGTTTCTTGGTTCTGACAGGGATGACCGGGGAGCTGTTTTTT.

The chain is built from TRBV7-9 and TRBJ2-7; the match to TRBD1 covers 9 bases. V shed 3 bases, J shed 6 bases, and the junction held 6 bases outside the gene matches. The V gene's germline CDR1 is SEHNR and CDR2 FQNEAQ (reference sequence). The CDR3 totals 14 residues. CDR3 bases: TGTGCCAGCAGCTTGGGACAGGGAAATCGCGAGCAGTACTTC. Translating it yields CASSLGQGNREQYF.

This chain connects TRBV5-4 to TRBJ2-1; tentative D call: TRBD2 (6 bases). The CDR3 runs to 14 residues. V was cut by 1 base and J by 7 bases, with 12 bases left in between. The germline V gene has CDR1 SGHNT and CDR2 YYREEE (reference sequence). The CDR3 DNA reads as TGTGCCAGCAGCTTGCGGGGGAGAGGTAATGAGCAGTTCTTC. This translates into CASSLRGRGNEQFF.

The V and J genes are TRBV6-1 and TRBJ2-1; D is undetermined. The CDR3 is made up of 11 amino acids. Trimming shortened V by 6 bases and J by 12 bases, and 12 bases separated the two germline ends. Looked up from germline, CDR1 is MNHNS and CDR2 is SASEGT. The CDR3, as DNA: TGTGCCAGCAGGTCGACATTCGGGCAGTTCTTC. Residues: CASRSTFGQFF.

The chain uses TRBV27 and TRBJ1-1; maybe TRBD1 (5 bases). The V end lost 6 bases, the J end lost 0 bases, and 14 bases lay between the germline ends. This CDR3 spans 15 amino acids. Germline CDR1 and CDR2: MNHEY and SMNVEV (reference sequence). The CDR3 nucleotides are TGTGCCAGCAGGGGGTTGCCAGGGATGAACACTGAAGCTTTCTTT. Its translation is CASRGLPGMNTEAFF.

The V gene is TRBV11-2, the J gene TRBJ2-4, with 7 bases aligning to TRBD1. Germline-derived CDR1 and CDR2 are SGHAT and FQNNGV. After removal of 5 bases from V and 1 base from J, the junction contained 5 bases not matched to a gene. There are 15 residues in the CDR3. The CDR3 spells CASSPTGWAKNIQYF. The DNA for the CDR3 is TGTGCCAGCAGCCCGACAGGGTGGGCCAAAAACATTCAGTACTTC.

The chain is built from TRBV14 and TRBJ2-7, with D hard to call. The germline V gene encodes CDR1 SGHDN and CDR2 FVKESK. Trimming stripped 1 base from V and 3 bases from J, with 7 bases between. The CDR3 has 13 amino acids. The CDR3 region has the DNA TGTGCCAGCAGCCAAGTACAATACTACGAGCAGTACTTC. Its translation: CASSQVQYYEQYF. Drawing the rest from reference TRBV14 and TRBJ2-7, the complete variable domain is EAGVTQFPSHSVIEKGQTVTLRCDPISGHDNLYWYRRVMGKEIKFLLHFVKESKQDESGMPNNRFLAERTGGTYSTLKVQPAELEDSGVYFCASSQVQYYEQYFGPGTRLTVT.

This chain uses TRBV4-1 with TRBJ2-1; 9 bases are shared with TRBD1. With V trimmed by 3 bases and J by 2 bases, 5 bases remained unmatched. The CDR3 extends over 16 amino acids. From germline, CDR1 is MGHRA and CDR2 YSYEKL. The CDR3 bases are TGCGCCAGCAGCCACCCCCGGACAGGGGCCTACAATGAGCAGTTCTTC. It translates to CASSHPRTGAYNEQFF.

The gene calls are TRBV7-5 and TRBJ2-7; TRBD1, the D gene given by the table, was not confirmed from the DNA. TRBV7-5 is shown as a pseudogene. The CDR3 has 15 residues. CDR3 sequence: CVRSPGTGSVYEQYF. CDR3 bases: TGTGTCAGAAGCCCCGGGACAGGGTCGGTCTACGAGCAGTACTTC.

The rearrangement joins TRBV11-2 to TRBJ2-3, with D uncertain. The CDR3 sequence is 15 residues long. V lost 1 base and J 1 base, leaving 9 bases between the germline ends. Germline V gene data show CDR1 as SGHAT and CDR2 as FQNNGV. The DNA of the CDR3 is TGTGCCAGCAGCTTAGGAGCGATACGCACAGATACGCAGTATTTT. It yields the protein CASSLGAIRTDTQYF.

Concerning this clone itself: Other DNA sequences in the same sample also yield this CDR3. The chain couples TRBV6-5 to TRBJ2-3, with a weak D call TRBD1 (6 bases). Germline lookup yields CDR1 MNHEY and CDR2 SVGAGI. With 0 bases removed from V and 4 bases from J, the gap between germline ends came to 8 bases. CDR3 length: 14 amino acids. The DNA of the CDR3 is TGTGCCAGCAGTTACTCTGGGGGCGCAGATACGCAGTATTTT. Its translation is CASSYSGGADTQYF.

In regard to this clone: Different DNA sequences within this sample yield the same CDR3. J is TRBJ2-7 and V is TRBV6-5; 7 bases are shared with TRBD2. CDR3 length equals 14 residues. Looked up from germline, CDR1 is MNHEY and CDR2 is SVGAGI. J gave up 3 bases and V 3 bases, and 5 bases lay outside the gene matches. The CDR3 DNA follows: TGTGCCAGCAGTTATGGGCTAGCGGACTACGAGCAGTACTTC. Protein product: CASSYGLADYEQYF.

The chain employs TRBV6-5 and TRBJ2-2; D remains unclear. Germline V gene lookup returns CDR1 MNHEY and CDR2 SVGAGI. V gave up 6 bases and J gave up 4 bases, with 15 bases separating them. The CDR3 consists of 15 residues. This CDR3 is CASSPLFRGTGELFF. CDR3 in DNA: TGTGCCAGCAGCCCACTCTTTCGCGGCACCGGGGAGCTGTTTTTT.